A single sample gave rise to the 20 T cell receptor beta chains below, sequenced in a study of cytotoxic CD8 clonotypes in ibrutinib-treated CLL. Assay: immunoSEQ multiplex PCR; the TCRdb copy retains only in-frame clones and omits some. The table includes about 92,000 clones, roughly three quarters detected once. The material was PBMCs, obtained after 24 months of ibrutinib treatment. These receptors were collected from a human donor with chronic lymphocytic leukemia.

This clone showed up just a few times. The chain is built from TRBV7-2 and TRBJ1-4; D is perhaps TRBD1 (5 bases). V was clipped by 2 bases and J by 8 bases, with 12 bases between them. The CDR3 contains 14 residues. Germline lookup yields CDR1 SGHTA and CDR2 FQGNSA. The CDR3 is CASSLQQGGEKLFF. The CDR3 region has the DNA TGTGCCAGCAGCTTACAGCAGGGTGGGGAAAAACTGTTTTTT.

This clone came up a few times. This rearrangement joins TRBV10-3 to TRBJ2-2; D might be TRBD2 (5 bases). V was cut by 0 bases and J by 1 base, with 12 bases left in between. The CDR3 sequence is 17 residues long. From germline, CDR1 is ENHRY and CDR2 SYGVKD. Written as DNA, the CDR3 is TGTGCCATCAGTGAGTCTTTGAGGGCGGGGAACACCGGGGAGCTGTTTTTT. Protein sequence: CAISESLRAGNTGELFF.

This clone has a handful of counts. The CDR3 here is CASSLTEGTSGPPNYF. The CDR3 DNA is TGTGCCAGCAGTCTGACGGAAGGGACTAGCGGCCCCCCGAACTATTTT. The chain links TRBV28 to TRBJ2-3, with 11 bases aligning to TRBD2. The ends lost 5 bases at V and 15 bases at J; junction bases unmatched: 19. CDR1 is MDHEN, CDR2 SYDVKM, per germline. The CDR3 has 16 residues.

The chain links TRBV10-3 to TRBJ2-2; 7 bases agree with TRBD2. The CDR3 has 15 residues. Germline assignment: CDR1 ENHRY and CDR2 SYGVKD. The V segment lost 4 bases and the J segment 4 bases; nucleotides outside the gene matches: 6. The CDR3 sequence: CAISAGGRGTGELFF. The CDR3 DNA reads as TGTGCCATCAGTGCAGGCGGGAGAGGCACCGGGGAGCTGTTTTTT.

The chain combines TRBV27 with TRBJ2-1; D assignment may be TRBD1 or TRBD2 (5 bases each). Trimming left V 2 bases short and J 0 bases short, with 11 bases between. Germline V gene sequence: CDR1 MNHEY, CDR2 SMNVEV (reference sequence). The CDR3 loop spans 16 amino acids. Here the CDR3 reads CASSLRDPRSYNEQFF. CDR3 nucleotides: TGTGCCAGCAGTTTAAGGGACCCCCGCTCCTACAATGAGCAGTTCTTC.

V and J are TRBV5-1 and TRBJ2-5; D is unclear. Trimming pared 0 bases from V and 9 bases from J, leaving 12 bases between. The CDR3 covers 13 residues. The germline gives CDR1 SGHRS, CDR2 YFSETQ. Written as DNA, the CDR3 is TGCGCCAGCAGCTTGGATAGCTTTGAGGCCCAGTACTTC. As protein: CASSLDSFEAQYF.

Only one count was recorded for this clone. V gene TRBV5-1 combines with J gene TRBJ2-1; 9 nucleotides match TRBD2. The germline gives CDR1 SGHRS, CDR2 YFSETQ. The ends lost 0 bases at V and 9 bases at J; junction bases unmatched: 4. This CDR3 comprises 14 residues. CDR3 nucleotide sequence: TGCGCCAGCAGCTTGGGAGCGGGAGGTGGTGAGCAGTTCTTC. Protein: CASSLGAGGGEQFF.

The chain employs TRBV11-1 and TRBJ2-7; D not resolved. Trimming took 2 bases from V and 2 from J, leaving 4 bases between them. Looked up from germline, CDR1 is SGHAT and CDR2 is FQDESV (reference sequence). This CDR3 comprises 12 residues. This CDR3 reads CASSLKAYEQYF. CDR3 nucleotides: TGTGCCAGCAGCTTAAAAGCCTACGAGCAGTACTTC.

CDR3 in DNA: TGTGCCAGCAATAGCCCGGGACAGAACACAGATACGCAGTATTTT. Its translation is CASNSPGQNTDTQYF. J is TRBJ2-3 and V is TRBV28, with TRBD1 matching over 7 bases. Trimming at V came to 7 bases and at J to 2 bases, leaving 9 bases not matched to a gene. Germline V gives CDR1 MDHEN, CDR2 SYDVKM. The CDR3 contains 15 residues. Looking up the rest from reference TRBV28 and TRBJ2-3 gives the full variable domain: DVKVTQSSRYLVKRTGEKVFLECVQDMDHENMFWYRQDPGLGLRLIYFSYDVKMKEKGDIPEGYSVSREKKERFSLILESASTNQTSMYLCASNSPGQNTDTQYFGPGTRLTVL.

The chain carries TRBV18 and TRBJ2-5; possibly TRBD1 for D (6 bases). The CDR3 contains 16 residues. The germline V gene has CDR1 KGHSH and CDR2 LQKENI. V dropped 3 bases and J dropped 2 bases, with 16 bases sitting between them. The CDR3 DNA reads TGTGCCAGCTCACCTCGGCCAGCGGACAGTCAAGAGACCCAGTACTTC. This encodes CASSPRPADSQETQYF. The full variable domain, its missing parts supplied by reference TRBV18 and TRBJ2-5, is NAGVMQNPRHLVRRRGQEARLRCSPMKGHSHVYWYRQLPEEGLKFMVYLQKENIIDESGMPKERFSAEFPKEGPSILRIQQVVRGDSAAYFCASSPRPADSQETQYFGPGTRLLVL.

V is TRBV5-1 and J is TRBJ2-6, with no clear D. Germline-derived CDR1 and CDR2 are SGHRS and YFSETQ. Trimming took off 2 bases at V and 3 bases at J, with 9 bases between the two ends. CDR3 length equals 15 residues. The chain's CDR3 is CASSFTTGGANVLTF. CDR3 sequence (DNA): TGCGCCAGCAGCTTCACAACTGGTGGGGCCAACGTCCTGACTTTC.

This clone was detected a few times. The chain links TRBV20-1 to TRBJ2-2, with D perhaps matching TRBD1 (6 bases). V lost 4 bases, J lost 13 bases, and 13 bases lay in between. The CDR3 sequence is 11 residues long. The germline V gene has CDR1 DFQATT and CDR2 SNEGSKA (reference sequence). The CDR3 sequence is CSATSQGALFF. CDR3 DNA: TGCAGTGCTACCTCACAGGGAGCGCTGTTTTTT.

The DNA for the CDR3 is TGTGCCAGCTCACGGGGACAGCCCAATCAGCCCCAGCATTTT. Translated, it gives CASSRGQPNQPQHF. J is TRBJ1-5 and V is TRBV2; 7 nucleotides agree with TRBD1. The CDR3 extends over 14 amino acids. Looked up from germline, CDR1 is SNHLY and CDR2 is FYNNEI. V was pared by 8 bases and J by 3 bases, with 7 bases of the junction left unmatched.

The rearrangement joins TRBV5-1 to TRBJ2-3; D gene unclear. V gave up 0 bases and J gave up 1 base, with 15 bases separating them. Germline loops: CDR1 SGHRS, CDR2 YFSETQ. The CDR3 loop spans 17 amino acids. The CDR3 bases are TGCGCCAGCAGCTTGGCCCTGGGCGCCTCTGGCACAGATACGCAGTATTTT. Translated: CASSLALGASGTDTQYF.

The chain links TRBV5-1 to TRBJ2-7; a weak D match, TRBD1 (6 bases). The V gene's germline CDR1 is SGHRS and CDR2 YFSETQ. This CDR3 is built from 14 residues. The V and J ends lost 4 bases and 4 bases respectively, with 15 bases between them. The CDR3 DNA reads TGCGCCAGCAGCATCCAACAGGGCACGTACGAGCAGTACTTC. Translated: CASSIQQGTYEQYF.

This clone was counted only a few times. The V and J genes are TRBV30 and TRBJ2-1; D is undetermined. The CDR3 is 13 amino acids. Trimming stripped 4 bases from V and 1 base from J, with 8 bases between. The germline V gene encodes CDR1 GTSNPN and CDR2 SVGIG (reference sequence). CDR3 in amino acids: CAWTLLSYNEQFF. In nucleotides, the CDR3 is TGTGCCTGGACTCTCTTATCCTACAATGAGCAGTTCTTC.

The genes are TRBV5-1 and TRBJ2-2; 15 nucleotides align to TRBD2. J lost 8 bases, V lost 4 bases, and 12 bases had no gene match. Germline CDR1 reads SGHRS; CDR2 reads YFSETQ. The CDR3 consists of 18 residues. For the CDR3, the DNA is TGCGCCAGCAGCCCGGGACTAGCGGGAGGCTCCCCCCTAGGGGAGCTGTTTTTT. Translation: CASSPGLAGGSPLGELFF. Using reference TRBV5-1 and TRBJ2-2 for the parts outside the CDR3, the full variable domain is KAGVTQTPRYLIKTRGQQVTLSCSPISGHRSVSWYQQTPGQGLQFLFEYFSETQRNKGNFPGRFSGRQFSNSRSEMNVSTLELGDSALYLCASSPGLAGGSPLGELFFGEGSRLTVL.

This clone was seen more than once but under ten times. The chain combines TRBV11-2 with TRBJ2-7; D is uncertain. V dropped 0 bases and J dropped 5 bases, with 20 bases sitting between them. Germline CDR1 SGHAT, CDR2 FQNNGV. This CDR3 contains 17 residues. The CDR3, as DNA: TGTGCCAGCAGCTTAGATAGATATGGGTTAGGCCGCGACGAGCAGTACTTC. Residues: CASSLDRYGLGRDEQYF.

Only a few counts were recorded for this clone. This chain connects TRBV19 to TRBJ2-1; maybe TRBD1 (6 bases). The germline V and J ends were trimmed by 1 base and 6 bases, with 13 bases remaining between them. Germline-derived CDR1 and CDR2 are LNHDA and SQIVND (reference sequence). The CDR3 runs to 15 residues. The CDR3 coding sequence is TGTGCCAGTAGTATAGTGGCAGGGGAATCCAATGAGCAGTTCTTC. This sequence encodes CASSIVAGESNEQFF.

The rearrangement links TRBV5-4 to TRBJ2-1, with 11 nucleotides matching TRBD1. Germline trimming cut 5 bases from V and 7 bases from J; bases unmatched to any gene: 11. The CDR3 sequence is 16 residues long. In germline, CDR1 is SGHNT, CDR2 YYREEE (reference sequence). The CDR3 region is CASRSLDRGRGNEQFF. The CDR3, as DNA: TGTGCCAGCAGGTCCCTGGACAGGGGGCGCGGTAATGAGCAGTTCTTC. Looking up the rest from reference TRBV5-4 and TRBJ2-1 gives the full variable domain: ETGVTQSPTHLIKTRGQQVTLRCSSQSGHNTVSWYQQALGQGPQFIFQYYREEENGRGNFPPRFSGLQFPNYSSELNVNALELDDSALYLCASRSLDRGRGNEQFFGPGTRLTVL.